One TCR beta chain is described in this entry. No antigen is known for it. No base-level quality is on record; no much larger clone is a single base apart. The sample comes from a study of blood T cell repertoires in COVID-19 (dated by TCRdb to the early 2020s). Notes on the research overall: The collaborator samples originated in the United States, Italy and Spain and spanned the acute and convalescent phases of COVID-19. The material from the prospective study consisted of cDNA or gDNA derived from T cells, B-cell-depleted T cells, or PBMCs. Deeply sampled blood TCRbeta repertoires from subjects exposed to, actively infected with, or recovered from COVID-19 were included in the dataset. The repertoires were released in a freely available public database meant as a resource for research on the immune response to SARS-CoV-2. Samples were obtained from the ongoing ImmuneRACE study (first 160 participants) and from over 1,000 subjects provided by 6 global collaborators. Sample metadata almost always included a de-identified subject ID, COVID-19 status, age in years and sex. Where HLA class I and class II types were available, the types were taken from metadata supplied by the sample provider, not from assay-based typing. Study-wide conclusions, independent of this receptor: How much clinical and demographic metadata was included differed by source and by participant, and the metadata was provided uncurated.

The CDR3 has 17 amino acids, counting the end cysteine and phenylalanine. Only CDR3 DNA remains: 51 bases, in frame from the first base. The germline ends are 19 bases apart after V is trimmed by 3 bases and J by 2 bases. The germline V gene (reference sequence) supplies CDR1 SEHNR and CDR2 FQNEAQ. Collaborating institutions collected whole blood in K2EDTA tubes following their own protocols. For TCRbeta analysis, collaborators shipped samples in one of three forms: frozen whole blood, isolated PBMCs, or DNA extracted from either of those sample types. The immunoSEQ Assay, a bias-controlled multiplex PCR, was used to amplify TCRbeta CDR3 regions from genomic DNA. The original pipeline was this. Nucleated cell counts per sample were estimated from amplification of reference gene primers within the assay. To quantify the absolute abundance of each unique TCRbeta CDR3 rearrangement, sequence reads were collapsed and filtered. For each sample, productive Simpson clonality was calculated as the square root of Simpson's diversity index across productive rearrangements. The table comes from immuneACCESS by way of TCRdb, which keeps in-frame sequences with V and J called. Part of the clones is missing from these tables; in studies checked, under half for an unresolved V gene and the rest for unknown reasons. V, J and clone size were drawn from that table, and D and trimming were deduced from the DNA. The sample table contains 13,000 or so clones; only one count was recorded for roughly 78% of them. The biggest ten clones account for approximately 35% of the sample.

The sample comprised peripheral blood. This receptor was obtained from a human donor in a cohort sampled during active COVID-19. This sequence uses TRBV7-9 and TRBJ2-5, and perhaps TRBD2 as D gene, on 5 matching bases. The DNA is TGTGCCAGCAGCTTGAGAGGAGGACGGAGGACGCAAGAGACCCAGTACTTC. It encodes CASSLRGGRRTQETQYF.